This T cell receptor (beta chain) is from a study of beta chain features in type 1 diabetes. Turning to the study itself: Patients shared similar age, gender and cell yields with healthy donors. Study-wide findings and caveats: For patients and controls alike, PCR might favor shorter templates to the same degree.

On this clone: Its matching antigen is unknown.

The entirety of the isolated RNA underwent reverse transcription, so expressed TCRB transcripts were sequenced. Only in-frame clones appear in the TCRdb table, and some are missing; sequencing was by immunoSEQ multiplex PCR. Of some 360,000 clones listed, around 20% are singletons. This clonotype was sampled from a young woman in good health. The sequenced sample consisted of naive CD4+ T cells from blood.

The CDR3 DNA follows: TGCGCCAGCAGCTTAGAGGATACGCAGTATTTT. Its translation: CASSLEDTQYF. The gene calls are TRBV5-1 and TRBJ2-3; D is unresolved. V lost 2 bases to trimming and J lost 6 bases, with 4 bases between them. The CDR3 is 11 amino acids. In germline, CDR1 is SGHRS, CDR2 YFSETQ.